Shown below are 29 T cell receptor beta chains from a single sample sequenced in a study of blood T cell repertoires in COVID-19. The repertoire was sequenced with immunoSEQ multiplex PCR; TCRdb's copy has only in-frame clones and lacks some. The profile shows 300,000 to 400,000 clones, 87% of them singletons. What was sequenced was peripheral blood. The source of these receptors is a man aged 25 to 45 with COVID-19, enrolled during active disease.

The chain is built from TRBV15 and TRBJ1-1, with 7 bases fitting TRBD1. The V and J ends lost 4 bases and 0 bases, in that order; junction bases with no gene match: 5. Germline CDR1 reads LNHNV; CDR2 reads YYDKDF (reference sequence). The CDR3 is 15 residues long. CDR3 nucleotides: TGTGCCACCAGCAAACGGGACAGAATGAACACTGAAGCTTTCTTT. Translating gives CATSKRDRMNTEAFF.

The V gene is TRBV5-1, the J gene TRBJ1-4; D unresolved. The CDR3 extends over 15 amino acids. Trimming took off 5 bases at V and 0 bases at J, with 11 bases between the two ends. Germline V gene lookup returns CDR1 SGHRS and CDR2 YFSETQ. CDR3 bases: TGCGCCAGCAGGGAGGAGATTGCAACTAATGAAAAACTGTTTTTT. Translated: CASREEIATNEKLFF.

The chain carries TRBV7-9 and TRBJ2-7, with 10 bases aligning to TRBD1. In germline, CDR1 is SEHNR, CDR2 FQNEAQ (reference sequence). This CDR3 is built from 13 residues. V lost 4 bases, J lost 6 bases, and 3 bases stayed unmatched. The CDR3 DNA reads as TGTGCCAGCAGCTCGACAGGGGGCTCCGAGCAGTACTTC. This codes for CASSSTGGSEQYF.

The rearrangement uses TRBV9 and TRBJ1-1, with D possibly matching TRBD1 (5 bases). The V gene lost 4 bases and the J gene lost 4 bases, with 20 bases spanning the gap. This CDR3 has 16 amino acids. Looked up from germline, CDR1 is SGDLS and CDR2 is YYNGEE. CDR3 coding DNA: TGTGCCAGCAGCCCCTCGACGGGGCTGCGGGGCACTGAAGCTTTCTTT. It specifies CASSPSTGLRGTEAFF.

This chain's CDR3 is CASSPGSNTGELFF. The CDR3 DNA reads TGTGCCAGCTCACCCGGGTCGAACACCGGGGAGCTGTTTTTT. This chain connects TRBV18 to TRBJ2-2; D not certain. Germline V gene lookup returns CDR1 KGHSH and CDR2 LQKENI. CDR3 length: 14 residues. V shed 3 bases and J shed 0 bases, with 5 bases lying between them.

The V gene is TRBV7-3, the J gene TRBJ2-3, with D possibly matching TRBD2 (6 bases). CDR1 and CDR2 (germline): SGHTA, FQGTGA. CDR3 length: 14 amino acids. Trimming stripped 5 bases from V and 0 bases from J, with 9 bases between. CDR3 nucleotide sequence: TGTGCCAGCAGCCTTAGCGGTAGCACAGATACGCAGTATTTT. Amino acids: CASSLSGSTDTQYF.

The sample holds one count of this clone. This chain links TRBV28 with TRBJ2-7, with TRBD2 matching over 11 bases. V dropped 5 bases and J dropped 4; count of bases not matched to a gene: 4. Germline V CDR1 and CDR2: MDHEN, SYDVKM. This CDR3 is built from 14 residues. In DNA form, the CDR3 reads TGTGCCAGCAGTCGACTAGCGGGATCGTACGAGCAGTACTTC. Its protein product is CASSRLAGSYEQYF. The full variable domain, its missing parts supplied by reference TRBV28 and TRBJ2-7, is DVKVTQSSRYLVKRTGEKVFLECVQDMDHENMFWYRQDPGLGLRLIYFSYDVKMKEKGDIPEGYSVSREKKERFSLILESASTNQTSMYLCASSRLAGSYEQYFGPGTRLTVT.

This rearrangement joins TRBV4-2 to TRBJ2-5, with D possibly matching TRBD2 (5 bases). Germline lookup yields CDR1 LGHNA and CDR2 YNFKEQ. This CDR3 spans 13 amino acids. V lost 1 base and J lost 5, with 8 bases in between. The CDR3 is CASSQVPGETQYF. As DNA, the CDR3 is TGTGCCAGCAGCCAAGTTCCGGGGGAGACCCAGTACTTC.

The rearrangement links TRBV27 to TRBJ1-4; 8 nucleotides line up with TRBD1. The CDR3 spans 13 residues. The trim removed 5 bases at V and 8 bases at J, leaving 4 bases unmatched. Germline V gene lookup returns CDR1 MNHEY and CDR2 SMNVEV (reference sequence). CDR3 protein: CASSTGGREKLFF. The CDR3 region has the DNA TGTGCCAGCAGTACAGGGGGACGGGAAAAACTGTTTTTT.

This chain's CDR3 is CASSQTGQNSPLHF. CDR3 bases: TGTGCCAGCAGCCAGACTGGACAGAATTCACCCCTCCACTTT. V is TRBV3-1 (or the pseudogene TRBV3-2) and J is TRBJ1-6, with D possibly being TRBD1 (6 bases). V was clipped by 3 bases and J by 7 bases, with 10 bases between them. The CDR3 length is 14 residues. CDR1 and CDR2 from the germline V gene are LGHDT and YNNKEL (reference sequence).

The DNA for the CDR3 is TGTGCCAGCAGTGGATCCACAGGGGTGCGGGTCTACGAGCAGTACTTC. Its translation is CASSGSTGVRVYEQYF. The J gene is TRBJ2-7, the V gene TRBV28; 7 nucleotides line up with TRBD1. V lost 5 bases, J lost 3 bases, and 13 bases stayed unmatched. The CDR3 has 16 residues. Germline-derived CDR1 and CDR2 are MDHEN and SYDVKM.

This chain connects TRBV30 to TRBJ1-2; D remains unclear. V was clipped by 4 bases and J by 3 bases, with 15 bases between them. Germline loops: CDR1 GTSNPN, CDR2 SVGIG (reference sequence). The CDR3 contains 14 residues. Written as DNA, the CDR3 is TGTGCCTGGACAGCGGGCGGAATTTACTATGGCTACACCTTC. As protein: CAWTAGGIYYGYTF.

This clone was counted between two and nine times. The chain couples TRBV7-2 to TRBJ2-2; 7 positions agree with TRBD2. This CDR3 contains 17 residues. Trimming at V came to 7 bases and at J to 1 base, leaving 12 bases not matched to a gene. The germline V gene encodes CDR1 SGHTA and CDR2 FQGNSA. The CDR3 loop is CASTHPPGGRNTGELFF. CDR3 nucleotides: TGTGCCAGCACTCATCCCCCGGGGGGTAGGAACACCGGGGAGCTGTTTTTT.

The CDR3 loop reads CASRAVSENQPQHF. CDR3 coding DNA: TGTGCCAGCAGGGCCGTTTCAGAAAATCAGCCCCAGCATTTT. The chain joins TRBV2 to TRBJ1-5; no clear D. V lost 6 bases, J lost 4 bases, and 13 bases lay in between. CDR1 is SNHLY, CDR2 FYNNEI, per germline. CDR3 size: 14 residues.

The genes are TRBV6-5 and TRBJ2-2, with TRBD1 matching over 7 bases. Germline V lookup: CDR1 MNHEY, CDR2 SVGAGI. The CDR3 has 14 amino acids. V lost 7 bases and J lost 5; bases outside the gene matches: 7. CDR3 DNA sequence: TGTGCCAGCAACCCAGGGGGTGGGACCGGGGAGCTGTTTTTT. Amino acids: CASNPGGGTGELFF.

The V and J genes are TRBV7-8 and TRBJ1-5, with 11 bases fitting TRBD1. V lost 1 base and J lost 6; bases outside the gene matches: 5. CDR3 length: 16 residues. CDR1 SGHVS and CDR2 FQNEAQ come from the germline V gene. The CDR3: CASSLGGQGDRQPQHF. As DNA, the CDR3 is TGTGCCAGCAGCTTAGGGGGACAGGGGGATCGTCAGCCCCAGCATTTT.

The chain has TRBV7-9 and TRBJ2-5, with no clear D. V was clipped by 3 bases and J by 5 bases, with 10 bases between them. This CDR3 is 13 amino acids long. The germline V gene has CDR1 SEHNR and CDR2 FQNEAQ (reference sequence). CDR3 loop: CASSLALQETQYF. The CDR3 region has the DNA TGTGCCAGCAGCTTGGCCCTTCAGGAGACCCAGTACTTC. The full variable domain, with the rest looked up from reference TRBV7-9 and TRBJ2-5, is DTGVSQNPRHKITKRGQNVTFRCDPISEHNRLYWYRQTLGQGPEFLTYFQNEAQLEKSRLLSDRFSAERPKGSFSTLEIQRTEQGDSAMYLCASSLALQETQYFGPGTRLLVL.

This clone has only a few counts. This rearrangement joins TRBV4-1 to TRBJ2-1; maybe TRBD2 (6 bases). V dropped 1 base and J dropped 0 bases, with 10 bases sitting between them. Germline V lookup: CDR1 MGHRA, CDR2 YSYEKL. The CDR3 is 16 residues long. The CDR3 protein is CASSQGSRGSYNEQFF. The CDR3 DNA follows: TGCGCCAGCAGCCAAGGTTCGCGGGGCTCCTACAATGAGCAGTTCTTC.

The chain joins TRBV19 to TRBJ2-2, with TRBD1 matching over 8 bases. Unmatched junction bases numbered 3, after V lost 7 bases and J lost 5 bases. This CDR3 region has 13 residues. CDR1 and CDR2 from the germline V gene are LNHDA and SQIVND (reference sequence). The CDR3 DNA follows: TGTGCCAGTAAAACAGGGGGAACCGGGGAGCTGTTTTTT. Translating it yields CASKTGGTGELFF.

As to this clone: This sequence may be a read error, since a much larger clone differs from it by one base. V usage is TRBV11-1 and J usage is TRBJ2-7; the match to TRBD1 covers 9 bases. With 4 bases clipped from V and 2 bases from J, the junction kept 3 bases outside the gene matches. The CDR3 sequence is 14 residues long. Looked up from germline, CDR1 is SGHAT and CDR2 is FQDESV (reference sequence). DNA for the CDR3: TGTGCCAGCAGCTCCGGGACAGGGCCCTACGAGCAGTACTTC. Its protein is CASSSGTGPYEQYF.

This chain links TRBV24-1 with TRBJ2-7; 11 nucleotides match TRBD1. The germline gives CDR1 KGHDR, CDR2 SFDVKD. Losses at the gene ends were 3 bases for V and 3 bases for J; bases not matched to a gene: 6. The CDR3 length is 16 residues. The DNA of the CDR3 is TGTGCCACCAGTGATCCACCGGGACAGGGGGACTACGAGCAGTACTTC. Protein sequence: CATSDPPGQGDYEQYF.

V gene TRBV19 combines with J gene TRBJ2-1, with 7 bases lining up with TRBD2. CDR3 length: 15 residues. Germline trimming cut 7 bases from V and 0 bases from J; bases unmatched to any gene: 6. Germline V gene lookup returns CDR1 LNHDA and CDR2 SQIVND (reference sequence). The CDR3 spells CASKGRTSSYNEQFF. CDR3 sequence (DNA): TGTGCCAGTAAGGGTCGGACTAGCTCCTACAATGAGCAGTTCTTC.

This chain joins TRBV12-3 or TRBV12-4 and TRBJ2-7, with TRBD2 as a possible D gene (5 bases). This CDR3 region has 13 residues. The V and J ends lost 6 bases and 4 bases respectively, with 13 bases between them. The CDR3 reads CASSLGREYEQYF. DNA of the CDR3: TGTGCCAGCAGCCTAGGACGGGAATACGAGCAGTACTTC.

This chain connects TRBV5-1 to TRBJ2-1; tentative D call: TRBD2 (6 bases). Germline V gene data show CDR1 as SGHRS and CDR2 as YFSETQ. V gave up 3 bases and J gave up 0 bases, with 10 bases separating them. The CDR3 is 15 residues long. CDR3 DNA: TGCGCCAGCAGCTCTTCGGGAGTCTCCTACAATGAGCAGTTCTTC. It translates to CASSSSGVSYNEQFF.

This rearrangement joins TRBV7-9 to TRBJ2-7, with a weak D call TRBD1 (7 bases). CDR1 is SEHNR and CDR2 is FQNEAQ in the germline V gene (reference sequence). The CDR3 has 13 residues. The DNA of the CDR3 is TGTGCAGGGGGGAGGACAGGTGTTGCCGAGCAGTACTTC. As protein: CAGGRTGVAEQYF.

The chain is built from TRBV7-2 and TRBJ2-7; no clear D gene. The CDR3 loop spans 12 amino acids. V shed 5 bases and J shed 3 bases, with 8 bases lying between them. The germline CDR1 and CDR2 sequences are SGHTA and FQGNSA. In DNA, the CDR3 is TGTGCCAGCAGCGAGAACGGCTACGAGCAGTACTTC. It encodes CASSENGYEQYF.

The rearrangement joins TRBV11-2 to TRBJ2-3; 9 bases match TRBD2. V shed 2 bases, J shed 3 bases, and the junction held 9 bases outside the gene matches. This CDR3 spans 17 amino acids. CDR1 is SGHAT and CDR2 is FQNNGV in the germline V gene. The DNA of the CDR3 is TGTGCCAGCAGCTTATCCAATAGCGGGAGTAGGACAGATACGCAGTATTTT. Residues: CASSLSNSGSRTDTQYF.

The chain joins TRBV19 to TRBJ2-3; D not certain. The CDR3 contains 13 residues. Germline V gene sequence: CDR1 LNHDA, CDR2 SQIVND (reference sequence). Trimming took 10 bases from V and 0 from J, leaving 11 bases between them. The CDR3 here is CATTPGSTDTQYF. Written as DNA, the CDR3 is TGTGCCACAACCCCAGGCAGCACAGATACGCAGTATTTT. The whole variable domain, filled in from reference TRBV19 and TRBJ2-3, reads DGGITQSPKYLFRKEGQNVTLSCEQNLNHDAMYWYRQDPGQGLRLIYYSQIVNDFQKGDIAEGYSVSREKKESFPLTVTSAQKNPTAFYLCATTPGSTDTQYFGPGTRLTVL.

This chain joins TRBV4-2 and TRBJ1-5; 7 nucleotides align to TRBD1. This CDR3 is 15 amino acids long. Germline-derived CDR1 and CDR2 are LGHNA and YNFKEQ. The V segment lost 4 bases and the J segment 7 bases; nucleotides outside the gene matches: 10. CDR3 nucleotides: TGTGCCAGCAGCCGAGACAGGGAGGTACGACAGCCCCAGCATTTT. It translates to CASSRDREVRQPQHF.